This is a list of T cell receptor beta chains from one sample in a study of T cells expressing NK-cell markers. From the 5' RACE reads, TCRdb lists one entry per CDR3 protein and no DNA. The table lists a few hundred thousand distinct CDR3 sequences. The sequencing input was blood T cells: a sorted CD56 or NKG2C T cell subset, CD4+ or CD8+ T cells, or bulk PBMC T cells (not recorded which). The receptor source for this set is a man between 18 and 35 years old in good health. Each CDR3 is given with its conserved first and last residue.

TRBV27	TRBJ2-2	CASSFGQGVGTGELFF
TRBV10-3	TRBJ2-5	CAISEGQGIETQYF
TRBV10-3	TRBJ2-1	CATRDRGPLSEQFF
TRBV20-1	TRBJ2-3	CSATGGGLALDTQYF
TRBV30	TRBJ1-2	CAWSAFDRGDGYTF
TRBV7-9	TRBJ1-1	CASSQGDTEAFF
TRBV20-1	TRBJ2-1	CSAIPQQPLNNEQFF
TRBV27	TRBJ1-5	CASRTGTANQPQHF
TRBV5-1	TRBJ1-1	CASSLESSQGGLLATEAFF
TRBV7-8	TRBJ1-1	CASSLVQDTEAFF
TRBV3-1	TRBJ1-5	CASSQGLGGPQHF
TRBV7-2	TRBJ1-2	CASSSSGTEISLYGYTF
TRBV19	TRBJ2-1	CASIKYNEQFF
TRBV7-8	TRBJ2-6	CASSLSQGKTSGANVLTF
TRBV6-6	TRBJ2-5	CASGGHQETQYF
TRBV5-1	TRBJ2-1	CASSYIAGVNNEQFF
TRBV4-3	TRBJ2-3	CASSGGRGTDTQYF
TRBV14	TRBJ2-7	CASSPLTVSYEQYF
TRBV5-1	TRBJ2-1	CASSFLREGHYNEQFF
TRBV24-1	TRBJ1-1	CATSDPTGPDTEAFF
TRBV7-9	TRBJ1-5	CASSETQGDQPQHF
TRBV20-1	TRBJ2-3	CSARTSGRPSTDTQYF
TRBV10-3	TRBJ2-4	CAISAPPDRGKNIQYF
TRBV30	TRBJ2-3	CAWSGLSGNTQYF
TRBV7-3	TRBJ2-3	CASSLSGVSYTQYF
TRBV12-5	TRBJ1-2	CASGLPGTVNGYTF
TRBV20-1	TRBJ2-3	CSAGTGALGTDTQYF
TRBV12-3/TRBV12-4	TRBJ1-6	CASSRPGRSSPLHF
TRBV7-9	TRBJ2-5	CASSLAWGRQETQYF
TRBV7-9	TRBJ1-2	CASSLELTGGGYGYTF
TRBV5-5	TRBJ2-4	CASNQQKNIQYF
TRBV29-1	TRBJ2-2	CSVEGVGGPVGELFF
TRBV20-1	TRBJ1-2	CSARDEDRGSGYTF
TRBV12-3/TRBV12-4	TRBJ2-2	CASSFMGHANTGELFF
TRBV12-3/TRBV12-4	TRBJ1-3	CASNRGTGNTIYF
TRBV27	TRBJ2-7	CASSHRGGEQYF
TRBV5-1	TRBJ2-5	CASSFSIDRTQYF
TRBV19	TRBJ2-5	CASSLGLEMDQYF
TRBV14	TRBJ2-2	CASSLRWQESIAGARELFF
TRBV9	TRBJ2-1	CASSVVTAGTNEQFF
TRBV29-1	TRBJ2-3	CSVGLAGGGGTDTQYF
TRBV12-3/TRBV12-4	TRBJ1-5	CASSPRQGSHSNQPQHF
TRBV4-1	TRBJ2-2	CASSKGGTGELFF
TRBV7-9	TRBJ2-3	CASSVAGVSDTQYF
TRBV21-1	TRBJ1-5	CASSNGDKVTSQPQHF
TRBV5-1	TRBJ2-1	CASTQFSGRHNEQFF
TRBV12-3/TRBV12-4	TRBJ2-6	CASGAATGANVLTF
TRBV5-1	TRBJ2-1	CASSLAGIGASWQFF
TRBV27	TRBJ2-2	CASNRGGAGVAGELFF
TRBV7-9	TRBJ2-3	CASRSPGGREIPDTQYF
TRBV5-1	TRBJ2-3	CASSAGTRASTDTQYF
TRBV20-1	TRBJ2-1	CSATIAGRNEQFF
TRBV11-3	TRBJ2-1	CASSLVDYEQFF
TRBV10-2	TRBJ2-7	CASSAALAGDYF
TRBV20-1	TRBJ2-1	CSASNRGPLNEQFF